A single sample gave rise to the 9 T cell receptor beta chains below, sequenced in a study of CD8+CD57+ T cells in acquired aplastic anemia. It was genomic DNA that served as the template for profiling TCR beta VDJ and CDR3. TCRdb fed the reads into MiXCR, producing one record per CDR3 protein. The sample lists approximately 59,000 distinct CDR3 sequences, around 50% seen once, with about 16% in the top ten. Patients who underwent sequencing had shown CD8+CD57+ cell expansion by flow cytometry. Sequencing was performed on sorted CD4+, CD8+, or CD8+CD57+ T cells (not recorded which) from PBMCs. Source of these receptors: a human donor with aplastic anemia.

CDR3 nucleotides: TGTGCCAGCAGTGAAGGGACAGGGGGTGCCTATGGCTACACCTTC. It encodes CASSEGTGGAYGYTF. The genes are TRBV25-1 and TRBJ1-2, with 11 bases matching TRBD1. The CDR3 is 15 residues long. Trimming at V came to 2 bases and at J to 4 bases, leaving 3 bases not matched to a gene. Germline V CDR1 and CDR2: MGHDK, SYGVNS.

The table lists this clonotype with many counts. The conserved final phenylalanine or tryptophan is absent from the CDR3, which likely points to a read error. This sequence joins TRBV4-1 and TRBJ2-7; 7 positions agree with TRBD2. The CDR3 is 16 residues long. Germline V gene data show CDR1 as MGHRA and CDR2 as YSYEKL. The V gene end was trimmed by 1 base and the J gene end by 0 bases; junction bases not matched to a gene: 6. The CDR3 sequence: CASSQAGGDFSYEQYL. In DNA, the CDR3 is TGCGCCAGCAGCCAAGCTGGGGGGGATTTCTCCTACGAGCAGTACCTC.

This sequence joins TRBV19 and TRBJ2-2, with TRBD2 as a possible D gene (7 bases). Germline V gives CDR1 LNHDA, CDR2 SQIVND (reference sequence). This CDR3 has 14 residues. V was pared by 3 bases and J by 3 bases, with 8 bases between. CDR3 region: CASSMGGHTGELFF. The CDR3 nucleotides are TGTGCCAGTAGTATGGGGGGGCACACCGGGGAGCTGTTTTTT. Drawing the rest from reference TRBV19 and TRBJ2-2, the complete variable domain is DGGITQSPKYLFRKEGQNVTLSCEQNLNHDAMYWYRQDPGQGLRLIYYSQIVNDFQKGDIAEGYSVSREKKESFPLTVTSAQKNPTAFYLCASSMGGHTGELFFGEGSRLTVL.

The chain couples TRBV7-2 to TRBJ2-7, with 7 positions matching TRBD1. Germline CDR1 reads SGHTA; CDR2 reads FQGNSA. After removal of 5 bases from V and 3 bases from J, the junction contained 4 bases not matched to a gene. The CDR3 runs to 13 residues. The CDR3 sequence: CASSRTGGYEQYF. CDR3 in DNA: TGTGCCAGCAGCAGGACAGGTGGCTACGAGCAGTACTTC.

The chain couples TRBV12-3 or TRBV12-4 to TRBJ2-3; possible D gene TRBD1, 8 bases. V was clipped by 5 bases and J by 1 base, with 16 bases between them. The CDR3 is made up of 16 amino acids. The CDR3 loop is CASSLQGAGGTDTQYF. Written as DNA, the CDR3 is TGTGCCAGCAGTCTCCAGGGGGCGGGGGGCACAGATACGCAGTATTTT.

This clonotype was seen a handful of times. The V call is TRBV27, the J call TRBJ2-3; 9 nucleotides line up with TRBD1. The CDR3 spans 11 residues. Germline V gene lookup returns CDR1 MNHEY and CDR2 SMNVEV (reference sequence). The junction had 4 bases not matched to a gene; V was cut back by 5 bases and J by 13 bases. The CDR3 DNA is TGTGCCAGCAGTCCGGGACAGGGAAAGTATTTT. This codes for CASSPGQGKYF.

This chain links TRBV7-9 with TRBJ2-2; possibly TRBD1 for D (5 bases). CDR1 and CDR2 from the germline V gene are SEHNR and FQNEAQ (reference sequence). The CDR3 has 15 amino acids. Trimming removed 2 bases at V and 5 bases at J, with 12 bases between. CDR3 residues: CASSLTLQGTGELFF. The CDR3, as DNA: TGTGCCAGCAGCTTAACGCTTCAGGGTACCGGGGAGCTGTTTTTT.

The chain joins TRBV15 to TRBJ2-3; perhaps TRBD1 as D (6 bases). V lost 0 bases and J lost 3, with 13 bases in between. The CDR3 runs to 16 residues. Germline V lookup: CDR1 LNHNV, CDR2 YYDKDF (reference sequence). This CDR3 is CATSRERATGTDTQYF. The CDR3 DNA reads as TGTGCCACCAGCAGAGAGCGGGCAACAGGGACAGATACGCAGTATTTT. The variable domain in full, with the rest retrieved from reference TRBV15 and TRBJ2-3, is DAMVIQNPRYQVTQFGKPVTLSCSQTLNHNVMYWYQQKSSQAPKLLFHYYDKDFNNEADTPDNFQSRRPNTSFCFLDIRSPGLGDTAMYLCATSRERATGTDTQYFGPGTRLTVL.

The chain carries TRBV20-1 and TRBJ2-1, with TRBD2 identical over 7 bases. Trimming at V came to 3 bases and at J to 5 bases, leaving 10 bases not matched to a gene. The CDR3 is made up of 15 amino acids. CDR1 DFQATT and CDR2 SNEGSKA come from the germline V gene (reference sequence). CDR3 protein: CSARGRGVQNNEQFF. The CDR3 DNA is TGCAGTGCTAGGGGACGGGGGGTCCAAAACAATGAGCAGTTCTTC.